Listed below are T cell receptor beta chains from one sample, sequenced in a study of tumor and adjacent non-tumor tissue in lung cancer. TCRdb ran MiXCR on the multiplex PCR reads and lists one entry per CDR3 protein. The table includes 60,000 to 95,000 distinct CDR3 sequences, around 74% detected once. The sample taken for sequencing was lung tumor tissue. These receptors came from a woman in her forties or fifties with non-small cell lung cancer. CDR3s include the opening cysteine and the closing phenylalanine or tryptophan. Fields, in order: V gene, D gene, clone size, J gene, CDR3 protein, CDR3 DNA. The D gene is left open where the match is weak. Size is omitted from some rows. Given values are once, few, many or a class for expanded clones.

>TRBV29-1|-|-|TRBJ2-1
CSVEDLLGWTSYIEQFF
TGCAGCGTTGAAGATCTTCTTGGCTGGACCTCCTACATTGAGCAGTTCTTC
>TRBV29-1|-|-|TRBJ2-4
CSVLKPGVDIQYF
TGTAGCGTTCTCAAACCAGGGGTAGACATTCAGTACTTC
>TRBV12-3/TRBV12-4|-|-|TRBJ1-1
CACSDNQETEAFF
TGTGCCTGCAGCGACAATCAGGAGACTGAAGCTTTCTTT
>TRBV10-3|-|-|TRBJ2-5
CAVRTVQETQYF
TGTGCCGTCCGGACTGTGCAAGAGACCCAGTACTTC
>TRBV29-1|TRBD1|-|TRBJ2-7
CNVEGQGSLGYEQYF
TGCAACGTTGAGGGACAGGGTAGTCTGGGATACGAACAGTACTTC
>TRBV10-1|-|-|TRBJ2-1
CGSSDFSLHGRTRGQFF
TGCGGCAGCAGTGATTTCTCGCTCCACGGACGAACACGGGGGCAGTTCTTC
>TRBV29-1|TRBD1|-|TRBJ2-2
CNVRDRDRDTGELFF
TGCAACGTTAGGGACAGGGACAGGGACACCGGGGAGCTGTTTTTT
>TRBV20-1|TRBD2|-|TRBJ2-2
CSASATSDGELFF
TGCAGTGCTAGTGCGACTAGCGACGGGGAGCTGTTTTTT
>TRBV12-3/TRBV12-4|-|-|TRBJ1-1
CAVRYSYTEAFF
TGTGCCGTCAGATACAGCTACACTGAAGCTTTCTTT
>TRBV10-2|-|-|TRBJ2-3
CANTPDNWLGSQYF
TGCGCCAACACCCCAGACAACTGGCTGGGTTCGCAGTATTTT
>TRBV11-3|-|many|TRBJ2-1
CASSGSQGHEQFF
TGTGCCAGTTCGGGCTCTCAAGGCCATGAGCAGTTCTTC
>TRBV4-2|TRBD2|once|TRBJ2-3
CASSREGGLAGSDTQYF
TGCGCCAGCAGCCGAGAGGGGGGACTAGCGGGATCAGATACGCAGTATTTT
>TRBV11-3|-|-|TRBJ2-5
CASSLGYSAEEAQYF
TGTGCCAGCAGCTTAGGCTACTCCGCCGAGGAGGCCCAATACTTC
>TRBV6-1|-|few|TRBJ1-2
CASSEGGASYTF
TGTGCCAGCAGTGAAGGGGGCGCGAGCTACACCTTC
>TRBV11-2|-|medium-sized|TRBJ2-1
CASSLDGSVNEQFF
TGTGCCAGCAGCTTAGATGGCAGTGTGAATGAGCAGTTCTTC
>TRBV10-3|-|-|TRBJ2-5
CAVRIAQETQYF
TGTGCCGTCCGGATAGCCCAAGAGACCCAGTACTTC
>TRBV29-1|TRBD1|-|TRBJ2-6
CSVGGQGSFCGVNFLTF
TGCAGCGTTGGGGGACAGGGTTCTTTCTGTGGGGTCAACTTCCTGACTTTC
>TRBV7-2|-|many|TRBJ2-7
CASSLATQSSYEQYF
TGTGCCAGCAGCTTAGCGACTCAAAGCTCCTACGAGCAGTACTTC
>TRBV28|-|-|TRBJ1-6
CASILAAGQPPLYF
TGTGCCAGCATTTTAGCGGCAGGCCAGCCACCCCTCTACTTT
>TRBV20-1|-|-|TRBJ2-7
CSARKLDIYEQYF
TGCAGTGCTAGAAAACTTGACATTTACGAACAGTACTTC
>TRBV5-1|TRBD2|many|TRBJ2-1
CASSEGGAGLATDEQFF
TGCGCCAGCAGCGAAGGGGGCGCGGGACTAGCGACGGATGAGCAGTTCTTC
>TRBV6-1|TRBD1|-|TRBJ1-4
CASSETPPGQDEKLFF
TGTGCCAGTAGTGAAACTCCGCCGGGACAGGATGAAAAACTGTTTTTT
>TRBV20-1|-|-|TRBJ2-3
CSAYWVADTQYF
TGCAGTGCTTATTGGGTGGCAGATACGCAGTATTTT
>TRBV28|-|-|TRBJ2-1
CASRGMAQSSYNEQFF
TGTGCGAGCAGGGGCATGGCTCAAAGCTCCTACAATGAGCAGTTCTTC
>TRBV6-6|-|-|TRBJ2-7
CASRDVDGRSPSYKQYF
TGTGCCAGCAGGGACGTAGATGGCAGGAGCCCCTCCTACAAGCAGTACTTC
>TRBV29-1|-|few|TRBJ2-2
CSVGRHEDTGELFF
TGCAGCGTTGGCCGACATGAGGACACCGGGGAGCTGTTTTTT
>TRBV11-2|-|-|TRBJ2-1
CASSLGGLAGVGEEFF
TGTGCCAGCAGCCTAGGGGGGCTAGCAGGAGTAGGTGAGGAGTTCTTC
>TRBV20-1|-|-|TRBJ1-2
CSAAYRIANYGYTF
TGCAGTGCCGCGTACAGGATAGCTAACTATGGCTACACCTTC
>TRBV4-1|-|-|TRBJ1-5
CASSQDGGSNQAQHF
TGCGCCAGCAGTCAAGATGGGGGCAGCAATCAGGCCCAGCATTTT
>TRBV3-1|-|-|TRBJ2-5
CASSQGYGTQYF
TGTGCCAGCAGCCAAGGGTATGGGACCCAGTACTTC
>TRBV4-1|TRBD2|-|TRBJ2-2
CAARGAGRTGELFF
TGCGCAGCTAGAGGAGCGGGGAGGACCGGGGAGCTGTTTTTT
>TRBV12-3/TRBV12-4|TRBD2|-|TRBJ2-2
CANSIAGANTRELFF
TGTGCCAACAGTATAGCGGGCGCGAACACCAGGGAGCTGTTTTTT
>TRBV6-6|-|-|TRBJ2-7
CASSPRQDRNEQYF
TGTGCTAGCAGTCCTCGGCAGGATCGGAACGAGCAATACTTC
>TRBV11-2|-|-|TRBJ2-2
CAINSRTPAGVLFF
TGTGCCATCAACTCCAGGACTCCAGCCGGGGTGCTGTTTTTT
>TRBV12-3/TRBV12-4|-|-|TRBJ1-5
CASSLRTWVQPQHF
TGTGCCAGCAGCCTCAGGACATGGGTCCAGCCCCAGCATTTT
>TRBV20-1|TRBD1|-|TRBJ2-7
CNARSTGTGNISYF
TGCAATGCTAGATCTACCGGGACAGGGAATATTTCCTACTTC
>TRBV12-5|-|-|TRBJ2-1
CVTGTGRGPYNEQFF
TGTGTTACTGGCACTGGACGGGGCCCCTACAATGAGCAGTTCTTC
>TRBV4-2|TRBD2|-|TRBJ2-7
CASSALTSNAYEQHF
TGTGCCAGCAGCGCCCTGACTAGCAACGCCTACGAGCAGCACTTC
>TRBV4-1|-|many|TRBJ1-6
CASSRLSRDGGNSPLHF
TGCGCCAGCAGCCGGCTTTCCCGGGACGGGGGTAATTCACCCCTCCACTTT
>TRBV20-1|-|-|TRBJ2-5
CSASGRDIRETQYF
TGCAGTGCTAGCGGGCGGGACATCCGGGAGACCCAGTACTTC
>TRBV4-1|-|-|TRBJ1-5
CANSQYGGANQPQHF
TGCGCCAACAGCCAATACGGCGGAGCCAATCAGCCCCAGCATTTT
>TRBV6-5|TRBD2|-|TRBJ2-7
CASKTSGSITFEQYF
TGTGCCAGCAAAACTAGCGGGAGTATCACCTTCGAGCAGTACTTC
>TRBV6-1|TRBD1|once|TRBJ1-2
CDRQGGVNYGYTF
TGTGACAGACAGGGAGGGGTTAACTATGGCTACACCTTC
>TRBV6-2/TRBV6-3|-|-|TRBJ2-3
CASMDSETDTQYF
TGTGCCAGCATGGACAGTGAAACAGATACGCAGTATTTT
>TRBV6-4|-|-|TRBJ2-7
CASRQWSSYEQNF
TGTGCCAGCCGACAGTGGAGCTCCTACGAGCAGAACTTC
>TRBV6-2/TRBV6-3|TRBD1|-|TRBJ2-5
CVSTPGTAASRFETQYF
TGTGTCAGCACCCCGGGGACAGCGGCTAGTCGTTTTGAGACCCAGTACTTC
>TRBV4-1|-|-|TRBJ2-1
CANRTLGEQFF
TGCGCCAACAGGACCTTAGGTGAGCAATTCTTC
>TRBV6-1|-|-|TRBJ2-1
CTTPSLGGNEQFF
TGTACCACCCCTAGTTTAGGGGGCAATGAGCAGTTCTTC